This TCR beta chain was captured in a study of blood T cell repertoires in COVID-19. The overall study: Samples taken during acute and convalescent COVID-19 were collected in the United States, Italy and Spain. In each case, the material was cDNA or gDNA derived from T cells, B-cell-depleted T cells, or PBMCs.

Authors' data handling: Nucleated cell counts were estimated from reference gene primer amplification. Produced via immunoSEQ multiplex PCR; TCRdb's table is partial and in-frame only. V and J calls plus clone size are reproduced from that table; the DNA served to infer D and trimming. The sample yields almost 250,000 clones, approximately 86% seen once. The TCR sequence derives from a woman aged 60-70 years who had recovered from COVID-19. The specimen was peripheral blood.

The CDR3 nucleotides are TGTGCCAGCAGCCAACCTACAGGGAAGTTTGGCTACACCTTC. Its protein product is CASSQPTGKFGYTF. The V call is TRBV3-1 (or the pseudogene TRBV3-2), the J call TRBJ1-2, with a weak D call TRBD1 (6 bases). The CDR3 covers 14 residues. Germline loops: CDR1 LGHDT, CDR2 YNNKEL (reference sequence). Between the trimmed V and J ends, which lost 2 bases and 7 bases, there was a span of 14 bases.